Listed below are T cell receptor beta chains from one sample, sequenced in a study of T cells in Graves' hyperthyroidism and ophthalmopathy. TCRdb redid the calling of the multiplex PCR reads with MiXCR, one entry per CDR3 protein. The profile shows just under 750,000 distinct CDR3 sequences, approximately 40% of them singletons. Source material: blood. These receptors originate from a woman aged 40 to 50 with Graves' hyperthyroidism. CDR3s include the opening cysteine and the closing phenylalanine or tryptophan. The D gene is left open where the match is weak. Some rows have no size entry. The others give once, few or many, or a class for an expanded clone.

>TRBD1|.|TRBV19|TRBJ2-6
TGTGCCAGTAGTAGGGACAGGGGAGACGTCCTGACTTTC
CASSRDRGDVLTF
>.|.|TRBV5-1|TRBJ2-6
TGCGCCAGCAGCTTGTTCGGGACACAAGGCTCTGGGGCCAACGTCCTGACTTTC
CASSLFGTQGSGANVLTF
>.|few|TRBV12-3/TRBV12-4|TRBJ1-5
TGTGCCAGCAGTTTGGGGGGTCTTAAGACCCAGCATTTT
CASSLGGLKTQHF
>.|many|TRBV10-2|TRBJ1-2
TGCGCCAGCCTGGACAGTAACTATGGCTACACCTTC
CASLDSNYGYTF
>.|.|TRBV10-3|TRBJ2-2
TGTGCCATCAGTGAGTCAGCCAGCACCGGGGAGCTGTTTTTT
CAISESASTGELFF
>TRBD2|.|TRBV20-1|TRBJ2-3
TGCAGTGTTGCGCGGGGGGACACCACAGATACGCAGTATTTT
CSVARGDTTDTQYF
>.|many|TRBV10-3|TRBJ1-1
TGTGCCATCAGGGGACTCAGTGGGAACACTGAAGCTTTCTTT
CAIRGLSGNTEAFF
>.|many|TRBV24-1|TRBJ2-5
TGTGCCACCAGTGATCCCGACCATGGACAAGAGACCCAGTACTTC
CATSDPDHGQETQYF
>TRBD1|many|TRBV7-2|TRBJ1-1
TGTGCCAGCACTGAAGGGGGCGTCGGCACTGAAGCTTTCTTT
CASTEGGVGTEAFF
>TRBD1|.|TRBV7-8|TRBJ1-1
TGTGCCAGCGGCTTGACAGGGGGAGCTTTCTTT
CASGLTGGAFF
>.|many|TRBV2|TRBJ1-1
TGTGCCAGCAGTGAGGCAGGGGCTGAAGCTTTCTTT
CASSEAGAEAFF
>TRBD1|few|TRBV19|TRBJ1-5
TGTGCCAGTAGTATTAAGGGACAGGGGATGCGAAATCAGCCCCAGCATTTT
CASSIKGQGMRNQPQHF
>.|many|TRBV7-2|TRBJ1-5
TGTGCCAGCAGCATTCACTCTACAATCAATCAGCCCCAGCATTTT
CASSIHSTINQPQHF
>TRBD1|few|TRBV4-3|TRBJ2-7
TGCGCCAGCAGCCAACCACGGGACAGGGGGAACGAGCAGTACTTC
CASSQPRDRGNEQYF
>.|few|TRBV6-5|TRBJ1-2
TGTGCCAGCAGTTACACCGCAAATCCTCTCTATGGCTACACCTTC
CASSYTANPLYGYTF
>.|.|TRBV6-1|TRBJ1-4
TGTGCCAGCAGTGAGAAGGGCGCAACTAATGAAAAACTGTTTTTT
CASSEKGATNEKLFF
>.|many|TRBV19|TRBJ1-5
TGTGCCAGTAGTGTTGGGAGCCTTGCCCCACAGCCCCAGCATTTT
CASSVGSLAPQPQHF
>.|few|TRBV29-1|TRBJ2-7
TGCAGCGTTGAGTTCGGACCTAACTCCTACGAGCAGTACTTC
CSVEFGPNSYEQYF
>.|many|TRBV6-5|TRBJ1-1
TGTGCCAGCAGTCTAGATGACATGAACACTGAAGCTTTCTTT
CASSLDDMNTEAFF
>.|many|TRBV7-7|TRBJ2-2
TGTGCTAGCAGCGCAGGGACCACCACCGGGGAGCTGTTTTTT
CASSAGTTTGELFF
>.|.|TRBV20-1|TRBJ2-7
TGCAGTGCTATTGATGAGGGGGGGGTGGGAGAGCAGTACTTC
CSAIDEGGVGEQYF
>.|many|TRBV9|TRBJ1-6
TGTGCCAGCAGCGTAGAACAGGGTGGGGCATCACCCCTCCACTTT
CASSVEQGGASPLHF
>.|.|TRBV4-1|TRBJ2-7
TGCGCCAGCAGCCAAGCAGGGGTGAGCGAGCAGTACTTC
CASSQAGVSEQYF
>.|many|TRBV10-3|TRBJ1-1
TGTGCCATCAGTGTTGGTAGCACTGAAGCTTTCTTT
CAISVGSTEAFF
>TRBD2|many|TRBV7-2|TRBJ2-7
TGTGCCAGCAGCTTAGCGCGAGTAGCGGGAAGGTACGAGCAGTACTTC
CASSLARVAGRYEQYF
>.|.|TRBV7-9|TRBJ1-1
TGTGCCAGCAGCTTACGGGGGGCAAATGAAGCTTTCTTT
CASSLRGANEAFF
>.|.|TRBV28|TRBJ2-7
TGTGCCAGCAGTTCCCCCCAAGCCACCTACGAGCAGTACTTC
CASSSPQATYEQYF
>.|once|TRBV10-2|TRBJ2-5
TGCGCCAGCAGTAGAGGGTCTGGGGAGACCCAGTACTTC
CASSRGSGETQYF
>.|many|TRBV13|TRBJ2-5
TGTGCCAGCAGCTTAGCTAGGGCTGGGGAAGAGACCCAGTACTTC
CASSLARAGEETQYF
>.|many|TRBV20-1|TRBJ2-7
TGCAGTGCTAACCGGGACACCCGAGCCTACGAGCAGTACTTC
CSANRDTRAYEQYF
>TRBD1|.|TRBV6-5|TRBJ1-2
TGTGCCGGCAGGCGGGACAGGGACCATGGCTACACCTTC
CAGRRDRDHGYTF
>TRBD2|.|TRBV20-1|TRBJ2-1
TGCAGTGCTATAAGGACTAGCGGGGTACTTGAGCAGTTCTTC
CSAIRTSGVLEQFF
>.|.|TRBV15|TRBJ1-2
TGTGCCACCAGCATTGTCCAGGGTGGATCCTATGGCTACACCTTC
CATSIVQGGSYGYTF
>.|.|TRBV10-3|TRBJ2-3
TGTGCCATCAGATTCACCGGGGATAATACAGATACGCAGTATTTT
CAIRFTGDNTDTQYF
>.|few|TRBV7-9|TRBJ2-2
TGTGCCAGCAGCTTAGCGCGTGGGGGGGAGCTGTTTTTT
CASSLARGGELFF
>.|few|TRBV6-5|TRBJ1-1
TGTGCCAGCAGTTTCCACTCCAAGGACACTGAAGCTTTCTTT
CASSFHSKDTEAFF
>.|few|TRBV9|TRBJ1-1
TGTGCCAGCAGCCTCAGGGAGGGAGAGGGCACTGAAGCTTTCTTT
CASSLREGEGTEAFF
>.|.|TRBV15|TRBJ1-2
TGTGCCACCAGCAGTTCGTGGGGGGACGGCTACACCTTC
CATSSSWGDGYTF
>.|once|TRBV25-1|TRBJ1-1
TGTGCCAGCAGTCGAACCCCCGGGAACACTGAAGCTTTCTTT
CASSRTPGNTEAFF
>TRBD1|many|TRBV19|TRBJ2-7
TGTGCCAGTAGCCTCATGGGACAGGCGTCCTACGAGCAGTACTTC
CASSLMGQASYEQYF
>.|many|TRBV7-2|TRBJ1-3
TGTGCCAGCAGCCCCGATTTGTGGACCTCTGGAAACACCATATATTTT
CASSPDLWTSGNTIYF
>.|many|TRBV12-3/TRBV12-4|TRBJ2-5
TGTGCCAGCAGTTCCACCTACCAAGAGACCCAGTACTTC
CASSSTYQETQYF
>.|many|TRBV4-2|TRBJ2-5
TGTGCCAGCAGCCAAGATTCCGGACACTACCAAGAGACCCAGTACTTC
CASSQDSGHYQETQYF
>.|few|TRBV6-5|TRBJ1-5
TGTGCCAGCACCACAGGGAGGGACCAGCCCCAGCATTTT
CASTTGRDQPQHF
>.|many|TRBV14|TRBJ2-6
TGTGCCAGCAGCCAAGCAACATCCGGGTGGGCCAACGTCCTGACTTTC
CASSQATSGWANVLTF
>.|many|TRBV10-1|TRBJ1-1
TGCGCCACCGCATCAGGGGAGAACACTGAAGCTTTCTTT
CATASGENTEAFF
>TRBD1|few|TRBV2|TRBJ2-3
TGTGCCAGTCCGACAGGGGGCGATACGCAGTATTTT
CASPTGGDTQYF
>.|many|TRBV29-1|TRBJ1-2
TGCAGCGTTGAAGATCTAGTCAAGTACAGGGCCCCTAACTATGGCTACACCTTC
CSVEDLVKYRAPNYGYTF
>.|.|TRBV10-3|TRBJ1-1
TGTGCCACCACCCTTTCGGGGAGGGACACTGAAGCTTTCTTT
CATTLSGRDTEAFF
>.|many|TRBV24-1|TRBJ2-2
TGTGCCACCAGTGATTTCGAGGGGGTCACCGGGGAGCTGTTTTTT
CATSDFEGVTGELFF
>.|many|TRBV5-1|TRBJ1-2
TGCGCCAGCAGCTTGGGTTCGAGGGAGGGCTACACCTTC
CASSLGSREGYTF
>TRBD1|many|TRBV20-1|TRBJ2-7
TGCAGTGCCGAAAGTCAGGGGGCTTACGAGCAGTACTTC
CSAESQGAYEQYF
>.|many|TRBV6-5|TRBJ1-5
TGCTCCTCCTCGATAGGAAGCAATCAGCCCCAGCATTTT
CSSSIGSNQPQHF
>.|.|TRBV2|TRBJ2-3
TGTGCCAGCAGTGAAGAAAGGTCTAGCATAGATACGCAGTATTTT
CASSEERSSIDTQYF
>.|few|TRBV4-1|TRBJ2-5
TGCGCCAGCAGCCAAGTCGGGACAAAAGAGACCCAGTACTTC
CASSQVGTKETQYF